This T cell receptor (beta chain) was documented in a study of PD-1 blockade in mismatch repair-deficient tumors. Points from the study as a whole: Tumor-resident clones, often absent from pretreatment blood, expanded after pembrolizumab and then contracted.

The protocol was immunoSEQ multiplex PCR, while the TCRdb copy is restricted to in-frame clones and leaves out a portion. The sample includes around 120,000 clones, about 88% seen only once; the top ten take approximately 13%. Notes on this clone: The antigen remains unidentified.

Per germline, CDR1 SEHNR and CDR2 FQNEAQ (reference sequence). This CDR3 is 13 amino acids long. Trimming took 1 base from V and 9 from J, leaving 12 bases between them. The sequence came from an adult with mismatch repair-deficient cancer. V is TRBV7-9 and J is TRBJ1-1, with D unclear. The source material was peripheral blood, sampled 44 weeks after starting pembrolizumab. CDR3 sequence reads: CASSLDVSLKAFF. The CDR3 DNA is TGTGCCAGCAGCTTAGACGTGAGTCTTAAAGCTTTCTTT.